The 24 T cell receptor beta chains below come from one sample, sequenced in a study of molecular identifiers for immune sequencing clone quantification. From the PCR reads, TCRdb called clonotypes with MiXCR, one entry per CDR3 protein. The sample holds approximately 590,000 distinct CDR3 sequences; about 25% are singletons and the top ten take about 0.73%. The sequenced material came from naive CD8+ T cells from blood, with Jurkat cell RNA spiked in. Subset noted: FACS-sorted CD8+CD4-CCR7+CD45RA+ naive T cells. The receptors stem from a human donor in good health. Some libraries in this study had Jurkat cell RNA spiked in.

This clonotype was observed at least ten times. CDR3 bases: TGTGCCAGCAGCCCCGCCGGGGTAGCGGGAGTGTACGAGCAGTACTTC. This translates into CASSPAGVAGVYEQYF. This sequence joins TRBV5-8 and TRBJ2-7, with TRBD2 identical over 9 bases. CDR3 length: 16 residues. Germline CDR1 and CDR2: SGHTS and YDEGEE. The V and J ends lost 4 bases and 4 bases, in that order; junction bases with no gene match: 12. The variable domain in full, completed from reference TRBV5-8 and TRBJ2-7, reads EAGVTQSPTHLIKTRGQQATLRCSPISGHTSVYWYQQALGLGLQFLLWYDEGEERNRGNFPPRFSGRQFPNYSSELNVNALELEDSALYLCASSPAGVAGVYEQYFGPGTRLTVT.

This clonotype was seen many times. The rearrangement uses TRBV6-2 or TRBV6-3 and TRBJ1-1, with a weak D call TRBD1 (5 bases). The CDR3 is made up of 15 amino acids. The V gene's germline CDR1 is MNHEY and CDR2 SVGEGT. Trimming took 5 bases from V and 5 from J, leaving 18 bases between them. The CDR3 DNA reads TGTGCCAGCAGTCCCACTCAGGGTTTTCGGACTGAAGCTTTCTTT. This codes for CASSPTQGFRTEAFF.

Comment on this clonotype: This may come from a read error, since a much larger clone is one base off. The chain recombines TRBV5-1 with TRBJ2-3, with 10 bases lining up with TRBD2. Germline lookup yields CDR1 SGHRS and CDR2 YFSETQ. The CDR3 runs 18 residues. Germline trimming cut 0 bases from V and 1 base from J; bases unmatched to any gene: 8. The CDR3 nucleotides read TGCGCCAGCAGCTTGGGAACTAGCGGGGTTTGGGGCACAGATACGCAGTATTTT. It translates to CASSLGTSGVWGTDTQYF.

This clonotype was seen only a few times. Written as DNA, the CDR3 is TGTGCCAGCAGTGACCCCTACCACGTAGGGGGGGCTGGAGGGTATGAGCAGTTCTTC. It is translated as CASSDPYHVGGAGGYEQFF. The chain carries TRBV6-4 and TRBJ2-1; D may be TRBD2 (7 bases). With 2 bases removed from V and 8 bases from J, the gap between germline ends came to 28 bases. The CDR3 has 19 residues. The germline V gene encodes CDR1 MRHNA and CDR2 SNTAGT.

This clonotype has just a few counts. V and J are TRBV19 and TRBJ1-1, with D unclear. V lost 5 bases to trimming and J lost 1 base, with 17 bases between them. Germline loops: CDR1 LNHDA, CDR2 SQIVND (reference sequence). The CDR3 extends over 16 amino acids. In nucleotides, the CDR3 is TGTGCCAGTAGTCCGCGACGGGGAAAGCCGAACACTGAAGCTTTCTTT. It encodes CASSPRRGKPNTEAFF.

This clonotype was seen many times. The rearrangement uses TRBV20-1 and TRBJ2-7; D unresolved. This CDR3 has 11 amino acids. The germline V gene has CDR1 DFQATT and CDR2 SNEGSKA (reference sequence). V was shortened by 5 bases and J by 3 bases, with 8 bases between the two germline ends. The CDR3 sequence: CSAHAIYEQYF. In nucleotides, the CDR3 is TGCAGTGCTCACGCGATCTACGAGCAGTACTTC.

The J gene is TRBJ1-2, the V gene TRBV4-3; TRBD1 matches at 7 bases. The germline gives CDR1 LGHNA, CDR2 YSLEER. There are 16 residues in the CDR3. V gave up 0 bases and J gave up 3 bases; unmatched junction bases: 7. CDR3 region: CASSQDRGRGYYGYTF. Written as DNA, the CDR3 is TGCGCCAGCAGCCAAGATCGGGGCAGGGGGTACTATGGCTACACCTTC.

The sample holds many counts of this clonotype. The CDR3 loop is CAWSVFWDRGPYEQYF. The CDR3 DNA follows: TGTGCCTGGAGTGTATTCTGGGACAGGGGTCCCTACGAGCAGTACTTC. The chain uses TRBV30 and TRBJ2-7; 10 nucleotides line up with TRBD1. V was pared by 0 bases and J by 2 bases, with 7 bases of the junction left unmatched. The germline V gene encodes CDR1 GTSNPN and CDR2 SVGIG (reference sequence). The CDR3 loop spans 16 amino acids.

The gene calls are TRBV9 and TRBJ1-1, with D possibly being TRBD1 (6 bases). This CDR3 has 14 amino acids. The germline gives CDR1 SGDLS, CDR2 YYNGEE. V lost 6 bases and J 1 base, leaving 13 bases between the germline ends. DNA of the CDR3: TGTGCCAGCAACGCCAGGGGACCGAACACTGAAGCTTTCTTT. Residues: CASNARGPNTEAFF.

The rearrangement links TRBV6-6 to TRBJ1-4, with D perhaps matching TRBD1 (6 bases). This CDR3 is 14 amino acids long. CDR1 is MNHNY, CDR2 SVGAGI, per germline (reference sequence). Trimming removed 8 bases from V and 3 bases from J, with 13 bases in between. The CDR3: CASGTGFANEKLFF. Written as DNA, the CDR3 is TGTGCCAGCGGAACAGGGTTTGCTAATGAAAAACTGTTTTTT.

As to this clonotype: A much bigger clone sits one base away, suggesting this may be a read error. V gene TRBV13 combines with J gene TRBJ2-3; 10 bases fit TRBD2. The germline CDR1 and CDR2 sequences are PRHDT and FYEKMQ (reference sequence). The CDR3 sequence is 17 residues long. The CDR3: CAGSNLLAGASTDTQYF. The CDR3 nucleotides read TGTGCCGGCAGCAACCTCCTAGCGGGAGCATCCACAGATACGCAGTATTTT.

As regards this clonotype: A much larger clone is a single base away; this may be a read error. The rearrangement joins TRBV28 to TRBJ1-5, with a possible D match to TRBD1 (5 bases). CDR3 length: 15 amino acids. Between the trimmed V and J ends, which lost 6 bases and 2 bases, there was a span of 14 bases. Per the germline V gene, CDR1 is MDHEN and CDR2 is SYDVKM. CDR3 residues: CASRTAEAGNQPQHF. CDR3 DNA: TGTGCCAGCAGGACAGCTGAAGCTGGCAATCAGCCCCAGCATTTT.

About this clonotype itself: A junction boundary mismatches the germline segment, possibly from a read error. The rearrangement uses TRBV12-3 or TRBV12-4 and TRBJ2-3; TRBD2 matches at 10 bases. The CDR3 extends over 15 amino acids. CDR3 sequence: CASTGLAESTDTRYF. In DNA form, the CDR3 reads TGTGCCAGCACCGGACTAGCGGAGAGCACAGATACGCGGTATTTT.

The rearrangement links TRBV30 to TRBJ2-7; no clear D. Trimming cost V 1 base and J 5 bases, with 6 bases left between them. The CDR3 consists of 11 residues. Germline V gene lookup returns CDR1 GTSNPN and CDR2 SVGIG (reference sequence). The CDR3 nucleotides read TGTGCCTGGAGTGGGTCCCACGAGCAGTACTTC. Translating it yields CAWSGSHEQYF.

This clonotype was detected a few times. The rearrangement links TRBV5-1 to TRBJ2-2; TRBD1 might be the D (5 bases). Trimming took 1 base from V and 0 from J, leaving 10 bases between them. The germline V gene encodes CDR1 SGHRS and CDR2 YFSETQ. There are 16 residues in the CDR3. The CDR3 spells CASSLWGGTNTGELFF. The CDR3 region has the DNA TGCGCCAGCAGCTTGTGGGGCGGAACGAACACCGGGGAGCTGTTTTTT.

This clonotype has ten or more counts. The chain combines TRBV6-6 with TRBJ1-3; possibly TRBD1 for D (6 bases). CDR1 is MNHNY, CDR2 SVGAGI, per germline (reference sequence). This CDR3 comprises 17 residues. Trimming shortened V by 2 bases and J by 0 bases, and 14 bases separated the two germline ends. In DNA form, the CDR3 reads TGTGCCAGCAGTTACGGAGGACAGTCCTTCTCTGGAAACACCATATATTTT. Its protein product is CASSYGGQSFSGNTIYF.

This clonotype was found a few times. This chain connects TRBV12-3 or TRBV12-4 to TRBJ2-2; D remains ambiguous. The CDR3 loop spans 13 amino acids. Trimming shortened V by 10 bases and J by 5 bases, and 14 bases separated the two germline ends. CDR3 residues: CATQPILTGELFF. CDR3 coding DNA: TGTGCCACCCAACCCATCCTAACCGGGGAGCTGTTTTTT.

This clonotype was picked up a small number of times. A read error may be the cause here, since a much bigger clone is one base away. The genes are TRBV6-2 or TRBV6-3 and TRBJ1-5; 8 bases match TRBD1. Germline V gene lookup returns CDR1 MNHEY and CDR2 SVGEGT. Trimming removed 11 bases from V and 7 bases from J; junction bases left unmatched: 10. This CDR3 has 13 residues. This CDR3 is CARTQGARQPQHF. The CDR3 DNA reads as TGTGCCCGCACGCAGGGGGCAAGGCAGCCCCAGCATTTT.

The genes are TRBV28 and TRBJ2-7, with D perhaps matching TRBD1 (5 bases). Trimming took 5 bases from V and 5 from J, leaving 16 bases between them. Germline V CDR1 and CDR2: MDHEN, SYDVKM. The CDR3 extends over 14 amino acids. The CDR3 reads CASSLRQNPHEQYF. The CDR3 bases are TGTGCCAGCAGTCTCAGACAGAATCCCCACGAGCAGTACTTC. Combining the CDR3 with reference TRBV28 and TRBJ2-7 gives the whole variable domain DVKVTQSSRYLVKRTGEKVFLECVQDMDHENMFWYRQDPGLGLRLIYFSYDVKMKEKGDIPEGYSVSREKKERFSLILESASTNQTSMYLCASSLRQNPHEQYFGPGTRLTVT.

The CDR3 loop reads CASSQGPGLQFF. CDR3 DNA sequence: TGCGCCAGCAGCCAAGGTCCCGGTCTGCAGTTCTTC. This rearrangement joins TRBV4-3 to TRBJ2-1, with D hard to call. The CDR3 has 12 amino acids. The V gene's germline CDR1 is LGHNA and CDR2 YSLEER. The V gene lost 1 base and the J gene lost 12 bases, with 10 bases spanning the gap.

At least ten counts were recorded for this clonotype. The genes are TRBV28 and TRBJ2-3, with unresolved D. There are 12 residues in the CDR3. Germline CDR1 reads MDHEN; CDR2 reads SYDVKM. Trimming took off 7 bases at V and 2 bases at J, with 7 bases between the two ends. The CDR3 spells CASNLNTDTQYF. In nucleotides, the CDR3 is TGTGCCAGCAACCTAAACACAGATACGCAGTATTTT.

Only a few counts were recorded for this clonotype. The gene calls are TRBV12-3 or TRBV12-4 and TRBJ2-5; the D is unclear. V gave up 6 bases and J gave up 10 bases, with 12 bases separating them. CDR3 length equals 11 residues. CDR3 nucleotide sequence: TGTGCCAGCAGCCCCAATAGAATCCAGTACTTC. Its protein product is CASSPNRIQYF.

This clonotype appeared a few times. A much larger clone differs by one base, so this may be a read error. J is TRBJ2-3 and V is TRBV9; D possibly matches TRBD1 or TRBD2 (6 bases each). Germline V CDR1 and CDR2: SGDLS, YYNGEE. The CDR3 consists of 16 residues. The CDR3 DNA follows: TGTGCCAGCAGCCAGGAGGCCGGGGGCGCCGTAGATATGCAGTATTTT. This codes for CASSQEAGGAVDMQYF.

Concerning this clonotype: A read error may be the cause here, since a much bigger clone is one base away. The final CDR3 position lacks the conserved phenylalanine or tryptophan, pointing to a likely read error. The V gene is TRBV27, the J gene TRBJ1-1; D is unresolved. The CDR3 has 13 residues. Germline-derived CDR1 and CDR2 are MNHEY and SMNVEV (reference sequence). V was cut by 3 bases and J by 1 base, with 6 bases left in between. The CDR3 DNA reads as TGTGCCAGCAGTTTTGTTACGAACACTGAAGCTTTCCTT. Its translation is CASSFVTNTEAFL.